The rows below give T cell receptor beta chains drawn from one sample of a study of human T cells and chemical hapten exposure. One entry per CDR3 protein, called by TCRdb with MiXCR from the RACE reads. The sample consists of 95,000 to 130,000 distinct CDR3 sequences, roughly 12% of them appearing once. Material: whole blood, obtained in connection with sensitization to the hapten diphenylcyclopropenone (DPC). These receptors were taken from a woman aged 45-59 years with alopecia areata. Some clones in this sample may be carry-over from other donors' samples. CDR3s include the opening cysteine and the closing phenylalanine or tryptophan. Fields, in order: J gene, D gene, V gene, clone size, CDR3 DNA, CDR3 protein. A D gene is named only where the DNA matches it firmly. Size is stated for part of the rows, as once, few or many counts, or as a class when the clone is expanded.

J gene: TRBJ1-1
D gene: .
V gene: TRBV10-3
clone size: .
CDR3 DNA: TGTGCCATCAGTGCCCAGGGGACTGAAGCTTTCTTT
CDR3 protein: CAISAQGTEAFF

J gene: TRBJ2-2
D gene: TRBD2
V gene: TRBV7-8
clone size: few
CDR3 DNA: TGTGCCAGCAGCAAAACTAGCGGGACAGGGAACACCGGGGAGCTGTTTTTT
CDR3 protein: CASSKTSGTGNTGELFF

J gene: TRBJ1-1
D gene: .
V gene: TRBV28
clone size: .
CDR3 DNA: TGTGCCAGCCTGGGCTTGAACACTGAAGCTTTCTTT
CDR3 protein: CASLGLNTEAFF

J gene: TRBJ2-1
D gene: TRBD2
V gene: TRBV4-1
clone size: many
CDR3 DNA: TGCGCCAGCAGCCAAGACGGGAGGTACAATGAGCAGTTCTTC
CDR3 protein: CASSQDGRYNEQFF

J gene: TRBJ2-7
D gene: TRBD1
V gene: TRBV18
clone size: many
CDR3 DNA: TGTGCCAGCTCTACGGGACAGGGGAACGAGCAGTACTTC
CDR3 protein: CASSTGQGNEQYF

J gene: TRBJ1-1
D gene: .
V gene: TRBV6-2/TRBV6-3
clone size: many
CDR3 DNA: TGTGCCACCTTGAGTAGCACTGAAGCTTTCTTT
CDR3 protein: CATLSSTEAFF

J gene: TRBJ2-7
D gene: .
V gene: TRBV14
clone size: .
CDR3 DNA: TGTGCCAGCAGCCAAGAAGAGGGGTCCGAGCAGTACTTC
CDR3 protein: CASSQEEGSEQYF

J gene: TRBJ2-3
D gene: .
V gene: TRBV18
clone size: few
CDR3 DNA: TGTGCCAGCTCACCACAGGACAATGGAGATACGCAGTATTTT
CDR3 protein: CASSPQDNGDTQYF

J gene: TRBJ2-1
D gene: .
V gene: TRBV21-1
clone size: .
CDR3 DNA: TGTGCCAGCAGCAAAGACGCGGAACCCTACAATGAGCAGTTCTTC
CDR3 protein: CASSKDAEPYNEQFF

J gene: TRBJ2-4
D gene: TRBD1
V gene: TRBV27
clone size: few
CDR3 DNA: TGTGCCAGCAGTCCGGGACAGGGAGGTGGCATTCAGTACTTC
CDR3 protein: CASSPGQGGGIQYF

J gene: TRBJ1-5
D gene: .
V gene: TRBV24-1
clone size: .
CDR3 DNA: TGTGCCACCAGTGGCCATGCGGGCGGGGATCAGCCCCAGCATTTT
CDR3 protein: CATSGHAGGDQPQHF

J gene: TRBJ1-5
D gene: TRBD1
V gene: TRBV12-3/TRBV12-4
clone size: .
CDR3 DNA: TGTGCCAGCAGTCAGGGGGGGACTCAGCCCCAGCATTTT
CDR3 protein: CASSQGGTQPQHF

J gene: TRBJ2-1
D gene: TRBD2
V gene: TRBV2
clone size: many
CDR3 DNA: TGTGCCAGCAGAAGCTTAGCGGGAGCCCCGTGGGATGAGCAGTTCTTC
CDR3 protein: CASRSLAGAPWDEQFF

J gene: TRBJ1-2
D gene: .
V gene: TRBV5-4
clone size: many
CDR3 DNA: TGTGCCAGCAGCTTGGAGGCAGACTATGGCTACACCTTC
CDR3 protein: CASSLEADYGYTF

J gene: TRBJ1-2
D gene: .
V gene: TRBV6-1
clone size: .
CDR3 DNA: TGTGCCACCCAGGAGATCGGACTGTTCTATGGCTACACCTTC
CDR3 protein: CATQEIGLFYGYTF